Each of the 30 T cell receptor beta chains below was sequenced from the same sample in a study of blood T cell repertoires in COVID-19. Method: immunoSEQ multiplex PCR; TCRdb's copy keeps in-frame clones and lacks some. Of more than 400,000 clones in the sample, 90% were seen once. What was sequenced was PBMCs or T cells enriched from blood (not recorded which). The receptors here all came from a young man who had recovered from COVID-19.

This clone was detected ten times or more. CDR3 sequence reads: CASRPRTSGGLQETQYF. The CDR3 nucleotides are TGTGCCAGCAGACCTCGGACTAGCGGGGGATTACAAGAGACCCAGTACTTC. The chain is built from TRBV7-9 and TRBJ2-5, with 13 bases fitting TRBD2. This CDR3 contains 17 residues. Germline CDR1 is SEHNR and CDR2 is FQNEAQ (reference sequence). V gave up 6 bases and J gave up 2 bases; unmatched junction bases: 9.

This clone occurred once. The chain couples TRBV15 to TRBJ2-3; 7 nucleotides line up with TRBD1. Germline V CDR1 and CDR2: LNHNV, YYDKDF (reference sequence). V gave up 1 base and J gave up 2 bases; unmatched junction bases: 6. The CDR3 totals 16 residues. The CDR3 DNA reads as TGTGCCACCAGCAGAGCGGACAGGAAGCCCACAGATACGCAGTATTTT. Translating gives CATSRADRKPTDTQYF. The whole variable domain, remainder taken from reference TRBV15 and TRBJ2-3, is DAMVIQNPRYQVTQFGKPVTLSCSQTLNHNVMYWYQQKSSQAPKLLFHYYDKDFNNEADTPDNFQSRRPNTSFCFLDIRSPGLGDTAMYLCATSRADRKPTDTQYFGPGTRLTVL.

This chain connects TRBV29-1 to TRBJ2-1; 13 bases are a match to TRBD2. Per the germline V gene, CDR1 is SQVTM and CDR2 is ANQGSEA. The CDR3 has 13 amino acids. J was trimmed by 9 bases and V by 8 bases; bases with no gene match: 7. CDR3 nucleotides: TGCAGCACACTAGCGGGAGGGCCCGGTGAGCAGTTCTTC. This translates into CSTLAGGPGEQFF.

In DNA, the CDR3 is TGTGCCAGCAGCGTAGATCGGGTGAACTATGGCTACACCTTC. Amino acid sequence: CASSVDRVNYGYTF. The V call is TRBV9, the J call TRBJ1-2, with D hard to call. Trimming left V 0 bases short and J 2 bases short, with 8 bases between. The CDR3 runs to 14 residues. Germline V gene lookup returns CDR1 SGDLS and CDR2 YYNGEE.

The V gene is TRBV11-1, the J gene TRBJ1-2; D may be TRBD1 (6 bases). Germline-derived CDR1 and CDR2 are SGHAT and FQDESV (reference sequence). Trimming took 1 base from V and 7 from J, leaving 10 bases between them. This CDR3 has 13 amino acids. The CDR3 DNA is TGTGCCAGCAGCTTAGACAGGGAGACTGGCTACACCTTC. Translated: CASSLDRETGYTF.

The CDR3 sequence: CASSSLRTDQETQYF. CDR3 coding DNA: TGCGCCAGCAGCTCTCTACGGACAGACCAAGAGACCCAGTACTTC. J is TRBJ2-5 and V is TRBV5-1; possibly TRBD1 for D (6 bases). The CDR3 consists of 15 residues. Germline V gene lookup returns CDR1 SGHRS and CDR2 YFSETQ. V was cut by 3 bases and J by 0 bases, with 12 bases left in between.

The CDR3 here is CASSPTDYNSPLHF. CDR3 nucleotide sequence: TGTGCCAGCTCACCAACAGATTATAATTCACCCCTCCACTTT. The V gene is TRBV18, the J gene TRBJ1-6; D is ambiguous. CDR3 length: 14 residues. Trimming cost V 2 bases and J 4 bases, with 6 bases left between them. Germline V lookup: CDR1 KGHSH, CDR2 LQKENI.

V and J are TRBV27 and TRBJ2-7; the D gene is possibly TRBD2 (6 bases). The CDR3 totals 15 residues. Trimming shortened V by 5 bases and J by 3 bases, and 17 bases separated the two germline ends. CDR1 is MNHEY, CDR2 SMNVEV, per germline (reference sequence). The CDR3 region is CASSKSGLRYYEQYF. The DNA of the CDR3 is TGTGCCAGCAGTAAATCGGGACTCAGGTACTACGAGCAGTACTTC.

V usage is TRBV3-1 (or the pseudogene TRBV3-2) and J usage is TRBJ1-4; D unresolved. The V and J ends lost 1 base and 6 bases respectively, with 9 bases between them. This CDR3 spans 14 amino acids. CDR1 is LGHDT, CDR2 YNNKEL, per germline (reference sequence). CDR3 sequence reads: CASSQGELYEKLFF. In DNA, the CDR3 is TGTGCCAGCAGCCAAGGGGAGCTATATGAAAAACTGTTTTTT.

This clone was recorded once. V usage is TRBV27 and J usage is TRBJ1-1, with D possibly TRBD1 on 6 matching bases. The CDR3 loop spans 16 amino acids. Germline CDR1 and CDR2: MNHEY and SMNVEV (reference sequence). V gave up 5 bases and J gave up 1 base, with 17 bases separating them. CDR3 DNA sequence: TGTGCCAGCAGTCGGGACATTCTTAGATGGAACACTGAAGCTTTCTTT. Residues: CASSRDILRWNTEAFF.

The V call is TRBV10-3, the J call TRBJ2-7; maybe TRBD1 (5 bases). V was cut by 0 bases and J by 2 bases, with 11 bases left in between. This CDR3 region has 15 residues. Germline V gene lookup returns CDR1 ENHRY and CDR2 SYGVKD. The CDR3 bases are TGTGCCATCAGTGAGTCTCAGGGTGCCACCTACGAGCAGTACTTC. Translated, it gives CAISESQGATYEQYF.

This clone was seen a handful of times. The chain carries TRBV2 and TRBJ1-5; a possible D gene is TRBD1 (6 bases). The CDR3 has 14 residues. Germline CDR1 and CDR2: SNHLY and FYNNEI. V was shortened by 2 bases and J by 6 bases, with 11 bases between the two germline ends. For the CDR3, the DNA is TGTGCCAGCAGTGAATTCAGGGGACCTCAGCCCCAGCATTTT. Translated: CASSEFRGPQPQHF.

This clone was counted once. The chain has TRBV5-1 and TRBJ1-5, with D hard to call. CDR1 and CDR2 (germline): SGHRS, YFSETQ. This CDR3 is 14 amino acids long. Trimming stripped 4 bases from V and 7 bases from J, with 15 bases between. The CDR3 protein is CASSKDGGGQPQHF. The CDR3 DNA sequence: TGCGCCAGCAGCAAGGACGGTGGAGGGCAGCCCCAGCATTTT.

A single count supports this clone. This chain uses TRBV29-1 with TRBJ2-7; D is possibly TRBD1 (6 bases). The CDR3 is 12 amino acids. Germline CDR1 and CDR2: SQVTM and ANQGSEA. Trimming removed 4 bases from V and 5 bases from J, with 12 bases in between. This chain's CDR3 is CSVGRGRDEQYF. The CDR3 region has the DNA TGCAGCGTTGGCAGGGGACGGGACGAGCAGTACTTC.

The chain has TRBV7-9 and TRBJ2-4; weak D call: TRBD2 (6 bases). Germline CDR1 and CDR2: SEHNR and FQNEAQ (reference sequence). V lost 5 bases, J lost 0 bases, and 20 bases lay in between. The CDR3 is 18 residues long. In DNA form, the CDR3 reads TGTGCCAGCAGCGAGGGGACCCTAGCGATACTAGCCAAAAACATTCAGTACTTC. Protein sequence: CASSEGTLAILAKNIQYF.

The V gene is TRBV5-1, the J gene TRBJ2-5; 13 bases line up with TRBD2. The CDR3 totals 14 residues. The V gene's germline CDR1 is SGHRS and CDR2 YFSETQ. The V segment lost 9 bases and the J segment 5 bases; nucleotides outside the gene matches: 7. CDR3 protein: CATQLAGGAETQYF. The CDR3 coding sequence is TGCGCCACGCAACTAGCGGGAGGGGCGGAGACCCAGTACTTC.

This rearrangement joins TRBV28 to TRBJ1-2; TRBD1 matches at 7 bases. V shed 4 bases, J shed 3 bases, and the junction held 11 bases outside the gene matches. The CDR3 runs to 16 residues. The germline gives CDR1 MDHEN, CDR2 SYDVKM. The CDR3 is CASSSPFGQDDYGYTF. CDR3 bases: TGTGCCAGCAGTTCCCCCTTCGGACAGGACGACTATGGCTACACCTTC.

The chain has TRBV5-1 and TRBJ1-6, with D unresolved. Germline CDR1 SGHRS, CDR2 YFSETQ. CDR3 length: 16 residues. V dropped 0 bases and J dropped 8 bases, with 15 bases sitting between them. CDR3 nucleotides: TGCGCCAGCAGCTTGGGGCTAGGGAGGGTTGATTCACCCCTCCACTTT. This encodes CASSLGLGRVDSPLHF.

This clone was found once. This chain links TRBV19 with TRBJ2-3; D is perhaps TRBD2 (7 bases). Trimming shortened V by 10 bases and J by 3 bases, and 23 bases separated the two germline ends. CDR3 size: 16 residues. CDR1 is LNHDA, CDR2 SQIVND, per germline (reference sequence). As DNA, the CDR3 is TGTGCCACCCGGTCACAGGGACTATTTTTTACAGATACGCAGTATTTT. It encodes CATRSQGLFFTDTQYF.

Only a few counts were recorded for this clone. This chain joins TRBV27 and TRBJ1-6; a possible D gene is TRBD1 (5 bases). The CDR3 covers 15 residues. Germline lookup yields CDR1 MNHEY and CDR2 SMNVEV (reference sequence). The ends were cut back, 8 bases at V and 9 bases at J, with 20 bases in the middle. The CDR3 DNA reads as TGTGCCAGCCGCTTTGGTGGAGGGGATTTTTCACCCCTCCACTTT. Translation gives CASRFGGGDFSPLHF.

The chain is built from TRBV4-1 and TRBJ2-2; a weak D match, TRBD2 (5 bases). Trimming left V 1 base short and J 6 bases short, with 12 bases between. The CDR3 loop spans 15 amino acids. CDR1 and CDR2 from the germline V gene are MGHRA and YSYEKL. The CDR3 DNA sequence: TGCGCCAGCAGCCAAGGCTTAGGGAGCGCCGGGGAGCTGTTTTTT. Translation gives CASSQGLGSAGELFF.

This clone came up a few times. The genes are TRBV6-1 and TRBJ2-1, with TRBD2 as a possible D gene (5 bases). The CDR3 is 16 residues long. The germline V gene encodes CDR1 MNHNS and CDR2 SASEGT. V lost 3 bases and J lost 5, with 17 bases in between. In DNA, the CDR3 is TGTGCCAGCAGTGATCTAGCACTATTGAACGACAATGAGCAGTTCTTC. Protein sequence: CASSDLALLNDNEQFF.

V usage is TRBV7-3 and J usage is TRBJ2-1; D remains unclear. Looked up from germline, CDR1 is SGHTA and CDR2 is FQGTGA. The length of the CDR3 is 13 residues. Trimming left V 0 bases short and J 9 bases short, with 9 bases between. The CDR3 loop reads CASSLTDLGEQFF. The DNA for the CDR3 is TGTGCCAGCAGCTTAACCGACTTGGGTGAGCAGTTCTTC.

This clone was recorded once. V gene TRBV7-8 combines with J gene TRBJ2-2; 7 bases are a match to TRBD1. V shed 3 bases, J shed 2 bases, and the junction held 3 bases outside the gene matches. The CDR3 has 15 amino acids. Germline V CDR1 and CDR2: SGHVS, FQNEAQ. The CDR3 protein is CASSFRQGNTGELFF. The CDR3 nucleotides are TGTGCCAGCAGCTTCCGACAGGGCAACACCGGGGAGCTGTTTTTT.

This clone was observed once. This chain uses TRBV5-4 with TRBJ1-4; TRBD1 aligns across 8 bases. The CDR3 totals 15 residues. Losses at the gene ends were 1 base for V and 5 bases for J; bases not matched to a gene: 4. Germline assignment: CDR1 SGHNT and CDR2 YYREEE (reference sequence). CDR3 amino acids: CASSLKAGGNEKLFF. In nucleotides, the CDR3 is TGTGCCAGCAGCTTGAAAGCAGGGGGCAATGAAAAACTGTTTTTT. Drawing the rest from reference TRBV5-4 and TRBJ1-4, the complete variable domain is ETGVTQSPTHLIKTRGQQVTLRCSSQSGHNTVSWYQQALGQGPQFIFQYYREEENGRGNFPPRFSGLQFPNYSSELNVNALELDDSALYLCASSLKAGGNEKLFFGSGTQLSVL.

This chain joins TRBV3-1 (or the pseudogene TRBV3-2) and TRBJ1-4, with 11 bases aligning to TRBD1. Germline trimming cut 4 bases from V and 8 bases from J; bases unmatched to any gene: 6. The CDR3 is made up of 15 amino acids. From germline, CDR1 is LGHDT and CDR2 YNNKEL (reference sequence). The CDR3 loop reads CASSLRTGGGEKLFF. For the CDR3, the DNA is TGTGCCAGCAGCCTCCGGACAGGGGGCGGGGAAAAACTGTTTTTT.

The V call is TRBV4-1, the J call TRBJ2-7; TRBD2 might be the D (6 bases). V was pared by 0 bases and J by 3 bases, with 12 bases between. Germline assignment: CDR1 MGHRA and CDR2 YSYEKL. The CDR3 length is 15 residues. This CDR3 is CASSQEPSAIYEQYF. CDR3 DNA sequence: TGCGCCAGCAGCCAAGAACCTAGCGCGATCTACGAGCAGTACTTC.

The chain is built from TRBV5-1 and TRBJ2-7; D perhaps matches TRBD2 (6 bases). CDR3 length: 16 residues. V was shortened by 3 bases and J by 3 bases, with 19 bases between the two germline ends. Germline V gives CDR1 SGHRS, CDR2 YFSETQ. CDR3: CASSSEAGRKYYEQYF. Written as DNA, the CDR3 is TGCGCCAGCAGCTCTGAGGCGGGACGGAAGTACTACGAGCAGTACTTC.

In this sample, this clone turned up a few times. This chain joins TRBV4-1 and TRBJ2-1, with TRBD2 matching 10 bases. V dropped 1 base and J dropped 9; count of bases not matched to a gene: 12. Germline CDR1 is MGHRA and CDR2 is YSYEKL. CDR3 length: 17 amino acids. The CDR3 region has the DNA TGCGCCAGCAGCCAAGGAGTACTATTAGCGGGAGGTGGTGAGCAGTTCTTC. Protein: CASSQGVLLAGGGEQFF.

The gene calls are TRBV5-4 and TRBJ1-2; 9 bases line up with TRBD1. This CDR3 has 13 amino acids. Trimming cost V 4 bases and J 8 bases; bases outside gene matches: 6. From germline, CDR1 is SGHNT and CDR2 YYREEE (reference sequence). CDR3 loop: CASSPGQGNGYTF. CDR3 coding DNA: TGTGCCAGCAGCCCTGGACAGGGGAACGGCTACACCTTC.